The rows below give T cell receptor beta chains drawn from one sample of a study of regulatory T cells in long-lasting Graves disease. Via MiXCR, TCRdb re-called the multiplex PCR reads, giving one row per CDR3 protein. The table lists fewer than 450,000 distinct CDR3 sequences, about 15% of them singletons. The same sample was also studied in work on T cells in Graves' hyperthyroidism and ophthalmopathy.

This specimen consisted of peripheral blood mononuclear cells (PBMCs), obtained at new diagnosis, from a patient treated with antithyroid drugs. Receptor source: a woman in her thirties or forties with Graves disease. Each CDR3 is given with its conserved first and last residue. Each record gives: J gene, clone size, V gene, D gene, CDR3 DNA, CDR3 protein. A D gene is named only where the DNA matches it firmly. Only part of the rows carry a size: once, few, many, or a class if the clone is expanded.

TRBJ2-1	few	TRBV4-1	-	TGCGCCAGCAGCCCTTCCCAGGGCTCCTACAATGAGCAGTTCTTC	CASSPSQGSYNEQFF
TRBJ2-2	few	TRBV5-1	-	TGCGCCAGCAGCTTGGGGACTTTGGTAATTGGCGGGGAGCTGTTTTTT	CASSLGTLVIGGELFF
TRBJ1-2	many	TRBV12-3/TRBV12-4	-	TGTGCCAGCAGTCCCACGGTTATGGTTGGCTACACCTTC	CASSPTVMVGYTF
TRBJ2-7	many	TRBV6-1	TRBD1	TGTGCCAGGGACCCCGGGACAGTTTCCTACGAGCAGTACTTC	CARDPGTVSYEQYF
TRBJ1-1	few	TRBV5-1	TRBD1	TGCGCCAGCAGCCCCGGGACAGGAGCTTTCACTGAAGCTTTCTTT	CASSPGTGAFTEAFF
TRBJ2-2	many	TRBV7-3	TRBD2	TGTGCCAGCAGCCTGGGACTAGCGGGAGGGCCGGTCGGGGAGCTGTTTTTT	CASSLGLAGGPVGELFF
TRBJ2-3	-	TRBV12-3/TRBV12-4	-	TGTGCCAGCAGTCTAGTGACCGTAGGCCCGCATACGCAGTATTTT	CASSLVTVGPHTQYF
TRBJ2-2	few	TRBV30	-	TGTGCCTGGAACCTAGGGGGGACAGTGGCGAACACCGGGGAGCTGTTTTTT	CAWNLGGTVANTGELFF
TRBJ2-4	-	TRBV6-1	-	TGTGCCAGCAGTGAAGCCCAGGTGTTAGCCAAAAACATTCAGTACTTC	CASSEAQVLAKNIQYF
TRBJ2-3	many	TRBV7-2	TRBD2	TGTGCCAGCAGCTTATTCGCTAGCGGGAACACAGATACGCAGTATTTT	CASSLFASGNTDTQYF
TRBJ2-7	many	TRBV12-3/TRBV12-4	-	TGTGCCAGCAGTCCTCGGGAGCGATGGAGCTACGAGCAGTACTTC	CASSPRERWSYEQYF
TRBJ1-1	-	TRBV5-1	TRBD1	TGCGCCAGCAGCGGAGCCGGGACAGGAGGCGGGTACACTGAAGCTTTCTTT	CASSGAGTGGGYTEAFF
TRBJ2-1	many	TRBV2	-	TGTGCCAGCCCGGGGGATTTGGGCAATGAGCAGTTCTTC	CASPGDLGNEQFF
TRBJ2-4	many	TRBV3-1	TRBD1	TGTGCCAGCAGCTATTCGGACAGGGCGGGGAACATTCAGTACTTC	CASSYSDRAGNIQYF
TRBJ1-6	many	TRBV13	-	TGTGCCAGCAGTCATCGACCGGGGGGTTCACCCCTCCACTTT	CASSHRPGGSPLHF
TRBJ1-1	few	TRBV28	-	TGTGCCAGCAGTTTATTAGGGGCACTAATGAACACTGAAGCTTTCTTT	CASSLLGALMNTEAFF
TRBJ2-3	many	TRBV7-9	TRBD1	TGTGCCAGCAGCCTCGACAGGGGGGAGGCAGATACGCAGTATTTT	CASSLDRGEADTQYF
TRBJ2-7	few	TRBV10-1	TRBD2	TGCGCCAGCAGTGAGGGGGGGGGACTCCCTTACTTC	CASSEGGGLPYF
TRBJ1-1	many	TRBV5-4	TRBD1	TGTGCCAGCAGCTCGAGAAAACGACAGGGGAGAACTGAAGCTTTCTTT	CASSSRKRQGRTEAFF
TRBJ2-6	-	TRBV18	TRBD2	TGTGCCAGCTCACCAGGTCTCCTAGCGGGAAGGTCTGGGGCCAACGTCCTGACTTTC	CASSPGLLAGRSGANVLTF
TRBJ1-2	-	TRBV10-3	TRBD1	TGTGCCATCAGCACGGGACAGGGGGGCGATAGCTATGGCTACACCTTC	CAISTGQGGDSYGYTF
TRBJ2-1	many	TRBV7-3	-	TGTGCCAGCAGCTTAGGGCAGGTTCTTTCCAATGAGCAGTTCTTC	CASSLGQVLSNEQFF